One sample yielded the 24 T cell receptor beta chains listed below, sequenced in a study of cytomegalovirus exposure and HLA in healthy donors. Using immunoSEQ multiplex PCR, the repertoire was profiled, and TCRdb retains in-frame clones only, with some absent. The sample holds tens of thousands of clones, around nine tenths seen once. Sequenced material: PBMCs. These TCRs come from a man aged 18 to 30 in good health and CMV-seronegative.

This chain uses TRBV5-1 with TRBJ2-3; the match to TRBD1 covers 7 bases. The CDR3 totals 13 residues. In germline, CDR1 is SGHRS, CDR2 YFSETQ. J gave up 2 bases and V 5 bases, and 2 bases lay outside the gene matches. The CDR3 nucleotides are TGCGCCAGCAGAGGACAGGCCACAGATACGCAGTATTTT. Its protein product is CASRGQATDTQYF.

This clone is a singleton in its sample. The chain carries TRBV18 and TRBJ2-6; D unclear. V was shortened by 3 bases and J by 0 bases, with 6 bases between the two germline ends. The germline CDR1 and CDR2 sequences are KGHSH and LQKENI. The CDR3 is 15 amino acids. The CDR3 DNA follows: TGTGCCAGCTCACCCTCTCGCTCTGGGGCCAACGTCCTGACTTTC. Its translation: CASSPSRSGANVLTF.

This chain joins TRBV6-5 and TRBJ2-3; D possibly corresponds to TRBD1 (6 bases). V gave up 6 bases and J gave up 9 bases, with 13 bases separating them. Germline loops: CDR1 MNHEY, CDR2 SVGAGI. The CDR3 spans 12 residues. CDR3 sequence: CASSRGGRTQYF. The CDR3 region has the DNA TGTGCCAGCAGCCGTGGGGGCAGAACGCAGTATTTT.

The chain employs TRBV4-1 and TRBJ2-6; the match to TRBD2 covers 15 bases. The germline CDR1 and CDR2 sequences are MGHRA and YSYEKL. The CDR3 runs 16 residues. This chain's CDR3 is CAVRGLAGGGANVLTF. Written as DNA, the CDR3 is TGCGCGGTAAGGGGACTAGCGGGAGGTGGGGCCAACGTCCTGACTTTC.

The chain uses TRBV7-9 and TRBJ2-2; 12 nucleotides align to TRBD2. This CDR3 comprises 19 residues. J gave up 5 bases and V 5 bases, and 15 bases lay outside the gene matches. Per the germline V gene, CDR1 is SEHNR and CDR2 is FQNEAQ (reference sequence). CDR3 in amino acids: CASSLPGTSGPQRTGELFF. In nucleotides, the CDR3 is TGTGCCAGCAGCCTACCCGGGACTAGCGGGCCCCAACGGACCGGGGAGCTGTTTTTT.

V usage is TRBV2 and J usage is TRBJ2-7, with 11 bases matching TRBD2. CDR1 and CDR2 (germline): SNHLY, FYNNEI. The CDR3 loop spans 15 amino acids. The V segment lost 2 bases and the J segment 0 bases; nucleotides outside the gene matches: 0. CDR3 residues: CASSETSGSSYEQYF. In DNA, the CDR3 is TGTGCCAGCAGTGAAACTAGCGGGAGCTCCTACGAGCAGTACTTC.

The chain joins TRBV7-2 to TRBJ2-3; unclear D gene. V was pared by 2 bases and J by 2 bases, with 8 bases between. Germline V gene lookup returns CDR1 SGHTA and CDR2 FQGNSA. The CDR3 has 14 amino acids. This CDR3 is CASSLTRSTDTQYF. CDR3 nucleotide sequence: TGTGCCAGCAGCTTAACTCGGTCCACAGATACGCAGTATTTT.

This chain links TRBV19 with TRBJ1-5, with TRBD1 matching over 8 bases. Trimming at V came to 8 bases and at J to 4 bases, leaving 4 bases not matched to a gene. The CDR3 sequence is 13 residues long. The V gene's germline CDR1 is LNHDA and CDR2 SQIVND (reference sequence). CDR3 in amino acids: CASGTGLNQPQHF. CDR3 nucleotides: TGTGCCAGTGGGACAGGACTTAATCAGCCCCAGCATTTT.

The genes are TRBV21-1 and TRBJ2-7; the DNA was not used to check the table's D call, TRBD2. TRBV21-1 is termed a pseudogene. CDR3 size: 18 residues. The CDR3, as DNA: TGTGCCAGCAGCAAAGAAGAGGGAGGAGGGGTGTGGTCCTACGAGCAGTACTTC. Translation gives CASSKEEGGGVWSYEQYF.

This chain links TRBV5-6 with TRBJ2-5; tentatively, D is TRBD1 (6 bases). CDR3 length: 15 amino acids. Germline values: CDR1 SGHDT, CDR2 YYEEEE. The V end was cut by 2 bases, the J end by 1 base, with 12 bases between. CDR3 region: CASSFYRRGQETQYF. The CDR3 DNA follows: TGTGCCAGCAGCTTCTACCGCAGGGGCCAAGAGACCCAGTACTTC.

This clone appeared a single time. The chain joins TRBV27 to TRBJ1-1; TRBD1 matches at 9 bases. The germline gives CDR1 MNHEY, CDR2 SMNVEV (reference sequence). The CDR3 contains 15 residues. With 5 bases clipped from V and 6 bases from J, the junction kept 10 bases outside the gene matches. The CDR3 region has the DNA TGTGCCAGCAGTAAATTACAGGGGGCCGGGGCTGAAGCTTTCTTT. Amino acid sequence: CASSKLQGAGAEAFF.

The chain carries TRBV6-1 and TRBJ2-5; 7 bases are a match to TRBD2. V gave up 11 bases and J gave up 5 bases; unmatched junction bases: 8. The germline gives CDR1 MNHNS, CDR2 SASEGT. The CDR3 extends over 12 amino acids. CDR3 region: CASGGIRETQYF. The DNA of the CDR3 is TGTGCCTCGGGGGGAATCCGGGAGACCCAGTACTTC.

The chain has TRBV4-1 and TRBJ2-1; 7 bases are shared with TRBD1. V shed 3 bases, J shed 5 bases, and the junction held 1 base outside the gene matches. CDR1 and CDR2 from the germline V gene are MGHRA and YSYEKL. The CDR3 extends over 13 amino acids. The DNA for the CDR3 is TGCGCCAGCAGCCAGACAGGGAACAATGAGCAGTTCTTC. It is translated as CASSQTGNNEQFF.

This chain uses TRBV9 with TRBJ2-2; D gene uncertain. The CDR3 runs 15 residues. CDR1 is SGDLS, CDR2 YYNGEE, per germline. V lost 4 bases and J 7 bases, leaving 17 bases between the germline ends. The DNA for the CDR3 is TGTGCCAGCAGCTGGGTCCCCCTTCCTAGCGGGGAGCTGTTTTTT. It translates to CASSWVPLPSGELFF.

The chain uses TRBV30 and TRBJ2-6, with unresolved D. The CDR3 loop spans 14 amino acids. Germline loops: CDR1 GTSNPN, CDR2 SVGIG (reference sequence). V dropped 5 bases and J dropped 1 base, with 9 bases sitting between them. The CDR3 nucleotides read TGTGCCTGGTCCCAGGTGTCTGGGGCCAACGTCCTGACTTTC. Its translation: CAWSQVSGANVLTF.

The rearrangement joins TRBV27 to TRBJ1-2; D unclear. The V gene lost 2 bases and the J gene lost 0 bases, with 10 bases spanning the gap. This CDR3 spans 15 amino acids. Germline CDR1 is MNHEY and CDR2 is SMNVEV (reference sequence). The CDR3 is CASSLSPGSNYGYTF. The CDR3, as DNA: TGTGCCAGCAGTTTAAGCCCCGGGTCTAACTATGGCTACACCTTC.

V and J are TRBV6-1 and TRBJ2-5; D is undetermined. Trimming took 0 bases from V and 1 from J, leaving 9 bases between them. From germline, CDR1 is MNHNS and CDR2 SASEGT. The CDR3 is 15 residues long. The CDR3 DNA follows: TGTGCCAGCAGTGAAGCCTACGTTGGCCAAGAGACCCAGTACTTC. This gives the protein CASSEAYVGQETQYF.

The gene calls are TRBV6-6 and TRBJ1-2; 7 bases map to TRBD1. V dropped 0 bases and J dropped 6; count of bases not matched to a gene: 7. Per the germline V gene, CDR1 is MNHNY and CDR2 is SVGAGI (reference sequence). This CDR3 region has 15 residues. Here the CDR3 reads CASSYSQGQRHGYTF. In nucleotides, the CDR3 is TGTGCCAGCAGTTACTCGCAGGGACAGCGACATGGCTACACCTTC.

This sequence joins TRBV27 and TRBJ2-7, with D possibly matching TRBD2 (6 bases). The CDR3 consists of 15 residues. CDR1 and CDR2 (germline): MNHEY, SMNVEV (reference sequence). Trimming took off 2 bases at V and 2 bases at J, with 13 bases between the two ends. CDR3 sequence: CASSLGASETYEQYF. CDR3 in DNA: TGTGCCAGCAGTTTAGGTGCTAGCGAAACCTACGAGCAGTACTTC.

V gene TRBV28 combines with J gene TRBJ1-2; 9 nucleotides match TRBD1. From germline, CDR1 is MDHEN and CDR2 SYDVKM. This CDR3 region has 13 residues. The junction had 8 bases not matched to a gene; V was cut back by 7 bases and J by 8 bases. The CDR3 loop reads CASTTGQGQGYTF. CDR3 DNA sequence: TGTGCCAGCACTACCGGACAGGGGCAAGGCTACACCTTC.

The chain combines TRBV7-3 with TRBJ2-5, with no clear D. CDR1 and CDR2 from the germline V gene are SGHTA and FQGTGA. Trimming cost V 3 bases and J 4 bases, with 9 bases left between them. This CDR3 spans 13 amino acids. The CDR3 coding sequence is TGTGCCAGCAGCTTTTCGTTCGGAGAGACCCAGTACTTC. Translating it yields CASSFSFGETQYF.

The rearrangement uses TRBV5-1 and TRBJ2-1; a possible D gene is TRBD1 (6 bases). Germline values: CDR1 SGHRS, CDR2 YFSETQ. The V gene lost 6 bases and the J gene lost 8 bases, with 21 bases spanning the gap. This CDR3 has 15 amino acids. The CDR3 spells CASILRGQSGDEQFF. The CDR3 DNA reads TGCGCCAGCATCCTACGAGGACAGTCCGGCGATGAGCAGTTCTTC.

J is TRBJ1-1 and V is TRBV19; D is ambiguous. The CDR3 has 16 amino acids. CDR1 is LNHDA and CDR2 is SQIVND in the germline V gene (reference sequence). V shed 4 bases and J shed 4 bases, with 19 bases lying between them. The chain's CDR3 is CASSTAHSTEGTEAFF. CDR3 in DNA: TGTGCCAGTAGTACCGCCCATTCAACGGAGGGCACTGAAGCTTTCTTT.

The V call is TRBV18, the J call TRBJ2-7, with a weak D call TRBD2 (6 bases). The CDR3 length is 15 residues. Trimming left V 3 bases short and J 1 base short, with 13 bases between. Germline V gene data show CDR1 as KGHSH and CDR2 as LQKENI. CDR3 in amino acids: CASSPTSGLSYEQYF. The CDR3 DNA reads TGTGCCAGCTCACCCACAAGCGGGTTATCCTACGAGCAGTACTTC.